This TCR beta chain was retrieved from a study of CXCR3-negative and CXCR3-positive naive CD8 T cells. Study-wide results and limits: CXCR3-negative naive cells had less hydrophobic TRB CDR3s than did CXCR3-positive naive cells. In cryopreserved cells, CXCR3 expression partially decreased, and fresh PBMCs were used in most assays.

Points on this clonotype: The antigen remains undetermined.

In preparing the TRB cDNA libraries, 5' RACE with UMI labels was used. TCRdb reprocessed the 5' RACE reads and stores each CDR3 protein as one record, lacking DNA. This sample's table reports some 60,000 distinct CDR3 sequences. The sequenced sample consisted of naive CXCR3+ CD8+ T cells from blood. Subset in this sample: CD45RO-CCR7+CD27+CD95- naive CD8+ T cells expressing CXCR3 (TNR3+). The sequence derives from a human donor in good health. Some clones in this sample may be carry-over from other donors' samples.

This chain's CDR3 is CASSEIQNPTSSYNSPLHF. V gene TRBV14 combines with J gene TRBJ1-6. The CDR3 is 19 residues long. The germline CDR1 and CDR2 sequences are SGHDN and FVKESK.